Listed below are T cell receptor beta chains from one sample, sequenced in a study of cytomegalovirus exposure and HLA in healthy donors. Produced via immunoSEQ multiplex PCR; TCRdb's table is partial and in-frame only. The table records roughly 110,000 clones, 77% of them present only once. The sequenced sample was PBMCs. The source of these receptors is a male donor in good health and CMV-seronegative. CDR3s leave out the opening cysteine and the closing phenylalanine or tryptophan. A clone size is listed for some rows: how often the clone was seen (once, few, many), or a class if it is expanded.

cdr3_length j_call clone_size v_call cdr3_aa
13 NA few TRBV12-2 ASRFFSGRVYEQY
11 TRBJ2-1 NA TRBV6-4 ASSDSEANEQF
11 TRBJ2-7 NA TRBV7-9 ASSLGGGGEQY
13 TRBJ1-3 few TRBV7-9 ASSSSGTGLITIY
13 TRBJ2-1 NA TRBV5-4 ASSLTSGPGDEQF
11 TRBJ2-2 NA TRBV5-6 ASSLAGVGELF
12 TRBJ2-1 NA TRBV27 ASSSGGLLNEQF
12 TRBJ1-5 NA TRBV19 ASHRGLDNQPQH
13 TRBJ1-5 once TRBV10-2 ASSESSRLNQPQH
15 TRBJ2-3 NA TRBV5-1 ASSGRGAGLVGDTQY
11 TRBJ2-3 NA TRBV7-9 ASSFGSADTQY
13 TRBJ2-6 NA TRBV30 GKGQGVAGANVLT
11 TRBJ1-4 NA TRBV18 ASSPDSNEKLF
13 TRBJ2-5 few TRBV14 ASSHRTGGRETQY
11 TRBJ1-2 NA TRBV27 ASTTVRGGGYT
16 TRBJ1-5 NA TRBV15 ATSSAGGDRGLNQPQH